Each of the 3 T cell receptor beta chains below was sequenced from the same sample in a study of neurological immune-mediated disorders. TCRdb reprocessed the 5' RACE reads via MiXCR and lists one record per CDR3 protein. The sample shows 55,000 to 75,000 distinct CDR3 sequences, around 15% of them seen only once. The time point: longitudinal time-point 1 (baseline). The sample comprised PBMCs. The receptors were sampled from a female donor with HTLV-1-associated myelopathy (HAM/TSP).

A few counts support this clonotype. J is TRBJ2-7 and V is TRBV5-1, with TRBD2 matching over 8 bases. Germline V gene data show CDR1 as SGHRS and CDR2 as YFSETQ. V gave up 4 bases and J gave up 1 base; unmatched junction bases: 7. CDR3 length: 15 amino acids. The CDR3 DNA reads TGCGCCAGCAGCCCAGGGACTAGGATATCCTACGAGCAGTACTTC. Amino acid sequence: CASSPGTRISYEQYF.

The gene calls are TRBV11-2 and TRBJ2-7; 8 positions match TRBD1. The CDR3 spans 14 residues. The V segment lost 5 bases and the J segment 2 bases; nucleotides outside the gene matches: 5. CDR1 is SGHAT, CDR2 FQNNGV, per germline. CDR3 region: CASSADRGTYEQYF. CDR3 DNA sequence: TGTGCCAGCAGCGCCGACAGGGGAACCTACGAGCAGTACTTC.

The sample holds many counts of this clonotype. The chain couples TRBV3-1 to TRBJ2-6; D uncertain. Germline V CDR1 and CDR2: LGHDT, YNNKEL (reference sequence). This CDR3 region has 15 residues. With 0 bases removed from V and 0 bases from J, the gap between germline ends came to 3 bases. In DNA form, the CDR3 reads TGTGCCAGCAGCCAAGAGTACTCTGGGGCCAACGTCCTGACTTTC. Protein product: CASSQEYSGANVLTF. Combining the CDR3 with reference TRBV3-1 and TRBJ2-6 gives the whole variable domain DTAVSQTPKYLVTQMGNDKSIKCEQNLGHDTMYWYKQDSKKFLKIMFSYNNKELIINETVPNRFSPKSPDKAHLNLHINSLELGDSAVYFCASSQEYSGANVLTFGAGSRLTVL.